The 4 T cell receptor beta chains below were found in one sample sequenced in a study of blood T cell repertoires in COVID-19. Sequencing was performed with immunoSEQ multiplex PCR; in TCRdb, only in-frame clones are kept and a portion is missing. The profile shows hundreds of thousands of clones, roughly 89% of them singletons. The sequencing sample was made of PBMCs or T cells enriched from blood (not recorded which). These receptors came from a woman aged 50 to 60 who had recovered from COVID-19.

This clone was picked up a small number of times. This sequence joins TRBV27 and TRBJ1-3; no firm D call. There are 13 residues in the CDR3. CDR1 is MNHEY and CDR2 is SMNVEV in the germline V gene (reference sequence). Trimming left V 5 bases short and J 3 bases short, with 8 bases between. The CDR3 nucleotides read TGTGCCAGCAGTCCGTCAGGTGGAAACACCATATATTTT. Its protein product is CASSPSGGNTIYF.

About this clone: Different DNA sequences within this sample yield the same CDR3. The chain uses TRBV7-2 and TRBJ1-2; possibly TRBD1 for D (6 bases). Germline CDR1 reads SGHTA; CDR2 reads FQGNSA. Trimming stripped 1 base from V and 5 bases from J, with 11 bases between. The CDR3 is 14 amino acids. The CDR3: CASSLEPGDYGYTF. For the CDR3, the DNA is TGTGCCAGCAGCTTAGAGCCAGGGGATTATGGCTACACCTTC. The variable domain in full, with the rest retrieved from reference TRBV7-2 and TRBJ1-2, is GAGVSQSPSNKVTEKGKDVELRCDPISGHTALYWYRQSLGQGLEFLIYFQGNSAPDKSGLPSDRFSAERTGGSVSTLTIQRTQQEDSAVYLCASSLEPGDYGYTFGSGTRLTVV.

The chain is built from TRBV5-1 and TRBJ1-2, with a possible D match to TRBD1 (5 bases). V lost 0 bases and J 3 bases, leaving 6 bases between the germline ends. There are 13 residues in the CDR3. Germline V gene data show CDR1 as SGHRS and CDR2 as YFSETQ. CDR3 residues: CASSLEQDYGYTF. CDR3 sequence (DNA): TGCGCCAGCAGCTTGGAACAGGACTATGGCTACACCTTC.

This clone was seen only a few times. This sequence joins TRBV4-1 and TRBJ2-7; possible D gene TRBD1, 6 bases. The CDR3 consists of 15 residues. Germline V lookup: CDR1 MGHRA, CDR2 YSYEKL. Trimming shortened V by 0 bases and J by 6 bases, and 15 bases separated the two germline ends. The DNA for the CDR3 is TGCGCCAGCAGCCAAGATAGGGGACATGCACTCGAGCAGTACTTC. It translates to CASSQDRGHALEQYF.